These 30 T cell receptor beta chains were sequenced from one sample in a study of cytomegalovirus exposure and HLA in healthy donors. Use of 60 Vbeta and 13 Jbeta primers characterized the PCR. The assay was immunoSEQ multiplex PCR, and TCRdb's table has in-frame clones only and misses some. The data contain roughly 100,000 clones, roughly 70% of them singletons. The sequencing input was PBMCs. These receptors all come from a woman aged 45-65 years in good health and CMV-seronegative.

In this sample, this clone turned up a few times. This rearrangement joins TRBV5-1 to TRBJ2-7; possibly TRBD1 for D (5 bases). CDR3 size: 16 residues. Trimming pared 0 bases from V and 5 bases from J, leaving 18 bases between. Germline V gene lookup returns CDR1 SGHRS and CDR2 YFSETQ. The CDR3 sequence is CASSLGGTARGDEQYF. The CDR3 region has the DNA TGCGCCAGCAGCTTGGGGGGCACAGCGCGAGGCGACGAGCAGTACTTC.

The CDR3 DNA reads TGCAGCGTTCTCTACTCTGGAAACACCATATATTTT. Its translation: CSVLYSGNTIYF. The chain links TRBV29-1 to TRBJ1-3; no reliable D call. Trimming removed 5 bases from V and 0 bases from J, with 5 bases in between. This CDR3 spans 12 amino acids. Germline lookup yields CDR1 SQVTM and CDR2 ANQGSEA.

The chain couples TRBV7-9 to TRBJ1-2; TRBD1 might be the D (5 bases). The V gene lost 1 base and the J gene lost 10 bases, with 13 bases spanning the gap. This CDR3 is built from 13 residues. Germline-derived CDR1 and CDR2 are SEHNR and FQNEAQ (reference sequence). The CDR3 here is CASSLDQQGSYTF. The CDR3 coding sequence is TGTGCCAGCAGCTTAGACCAGCAGGGTTCCTACACCTTC.

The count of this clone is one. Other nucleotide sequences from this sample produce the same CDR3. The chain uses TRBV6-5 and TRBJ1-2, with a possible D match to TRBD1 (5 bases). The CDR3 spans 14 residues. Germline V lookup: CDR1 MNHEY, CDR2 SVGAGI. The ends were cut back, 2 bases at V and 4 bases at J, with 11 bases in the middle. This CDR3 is CASSYGGGTYGYTF. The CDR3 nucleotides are TGTGCCAGCAGTTACGGCGGGGGGACCTATGGCTACACCTTC.

The CDR3 DNA reads TGTGCCAGTAGTACGGCTACAGGAACGAACACTGAAGCTTTCTTT. Protein sequence: CASSTATGTNTEAFF. V and J are TRBV19 and TRBJ1-1; D perhaps matches TRBD1 (5 bases). Trimming pared 4 bases from V and 1 base from J, leaving 13 bases between. The CDR3 has 15 residues. Germline lookup yields CDR1 LNHDA and CDR2 SQIVND (reference sequence).

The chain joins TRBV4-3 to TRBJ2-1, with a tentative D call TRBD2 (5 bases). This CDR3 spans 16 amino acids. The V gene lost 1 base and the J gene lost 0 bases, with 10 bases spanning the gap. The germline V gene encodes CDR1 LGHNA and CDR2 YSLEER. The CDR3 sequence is CASSQGSGFSYNEQFF. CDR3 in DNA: TGCGCCAGCAGCCAAGGAAGCGGTTTCTCCTACAATGAGCAGTTCTTC.

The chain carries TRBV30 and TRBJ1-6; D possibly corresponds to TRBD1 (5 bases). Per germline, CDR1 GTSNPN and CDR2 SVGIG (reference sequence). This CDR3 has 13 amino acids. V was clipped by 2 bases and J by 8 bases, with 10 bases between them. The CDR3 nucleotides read TGTGCCTGGAGTACGCAGGGCGATTCACCCCTCCACTTT. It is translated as CAWSTQGDSPLHF.

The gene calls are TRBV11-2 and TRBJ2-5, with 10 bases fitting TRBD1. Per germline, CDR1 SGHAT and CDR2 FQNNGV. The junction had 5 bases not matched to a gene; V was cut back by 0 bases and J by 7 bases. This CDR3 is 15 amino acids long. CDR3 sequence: CASSLDLWTGGTQYF. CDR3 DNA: TGTGCCAGCAGCTTAGATCTGTGGACAGGGGGGACCCAGTACTTC.

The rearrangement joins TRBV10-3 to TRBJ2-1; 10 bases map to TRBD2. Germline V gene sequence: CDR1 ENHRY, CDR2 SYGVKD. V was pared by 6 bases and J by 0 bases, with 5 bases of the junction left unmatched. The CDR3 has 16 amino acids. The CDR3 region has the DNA TGTGCCATCAGCGGGACTAGCGAAAGCTCCTACAATGAGCAGTTCTTC. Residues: CAISGTSESSYNEQFF.

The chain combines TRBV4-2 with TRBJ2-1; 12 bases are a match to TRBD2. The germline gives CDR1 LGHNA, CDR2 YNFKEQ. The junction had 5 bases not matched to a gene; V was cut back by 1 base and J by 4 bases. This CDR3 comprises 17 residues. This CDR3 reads CASSQGLAGVVYNEQFF. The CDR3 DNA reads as TGTGCCAGCAGCCAAGGACTAGCGGGGGTGGTGTACAATGAGCAGTTCTTC.

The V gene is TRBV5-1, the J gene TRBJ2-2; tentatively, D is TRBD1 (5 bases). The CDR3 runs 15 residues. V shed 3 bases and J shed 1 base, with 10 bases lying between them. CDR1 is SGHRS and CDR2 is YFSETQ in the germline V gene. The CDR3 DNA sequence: TGCGCCAGCAGCTACCAGGGCCTGAACACCGGGGAGCTGTTTTTT. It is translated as CASSYQGLNTGELFF.

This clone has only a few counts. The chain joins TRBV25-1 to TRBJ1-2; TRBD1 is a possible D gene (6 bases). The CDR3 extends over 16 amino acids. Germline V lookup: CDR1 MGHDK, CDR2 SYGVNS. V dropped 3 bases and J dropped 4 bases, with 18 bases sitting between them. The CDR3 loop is CASSDPSRGGGYGYTF. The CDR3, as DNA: TGTGCCAGCAGTGACCCCTCGAGGGGAGGGGGCTATGGCTACACCTTC.

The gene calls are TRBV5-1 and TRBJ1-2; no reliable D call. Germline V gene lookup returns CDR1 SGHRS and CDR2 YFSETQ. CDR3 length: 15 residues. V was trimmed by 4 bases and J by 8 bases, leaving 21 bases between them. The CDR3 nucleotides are TGCGCCAGCAGCCCCCCGGGTCCGGCGGTGTTCGGCTACACCTTC. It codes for CASSPPGPAVFGYTF.

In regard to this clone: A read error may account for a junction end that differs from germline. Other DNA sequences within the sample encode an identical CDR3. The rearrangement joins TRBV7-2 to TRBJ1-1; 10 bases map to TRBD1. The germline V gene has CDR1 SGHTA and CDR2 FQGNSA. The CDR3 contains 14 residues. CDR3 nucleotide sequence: TGTGCCAGCAGCCGGACAGGGGGGAACACCGAAGCTTTCTTT. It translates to CASSRTGGNTEAFF.

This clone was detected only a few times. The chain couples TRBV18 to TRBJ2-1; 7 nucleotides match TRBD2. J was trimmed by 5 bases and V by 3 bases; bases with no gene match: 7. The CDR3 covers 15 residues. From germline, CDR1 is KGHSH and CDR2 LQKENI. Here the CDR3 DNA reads TGTGCCAGCTCACCTGGGCTAGCGGAAAACAATGAGCAGTTCTTC. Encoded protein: CASSPGLAENNEQFF.

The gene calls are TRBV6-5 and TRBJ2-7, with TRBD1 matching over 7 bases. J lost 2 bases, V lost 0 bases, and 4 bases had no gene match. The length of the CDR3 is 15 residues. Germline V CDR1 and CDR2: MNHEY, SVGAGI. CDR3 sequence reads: CASSYSTGMAYEQYF. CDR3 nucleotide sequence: TGTGCCAGCAGTTACTCGACAGGGATGGCCTACGAGCAGTACTTC.

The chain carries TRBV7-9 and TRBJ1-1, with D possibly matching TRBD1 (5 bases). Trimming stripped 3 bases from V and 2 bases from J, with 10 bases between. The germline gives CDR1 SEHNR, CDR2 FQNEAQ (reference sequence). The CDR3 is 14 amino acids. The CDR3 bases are TGTGCCAGCAGCTTTCAGGGCCTAAACACTGAAGCTTTCTTT. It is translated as CASSFQGLNTEAFF.

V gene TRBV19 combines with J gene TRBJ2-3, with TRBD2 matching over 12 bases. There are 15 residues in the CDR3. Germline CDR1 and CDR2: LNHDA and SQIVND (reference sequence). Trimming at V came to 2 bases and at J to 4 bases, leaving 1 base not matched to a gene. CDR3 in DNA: TGTGCCAGTAGTATATCTAGCGGGGGGGCAGATACGCAGTATTTT. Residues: CASSISSGGADTQYF.

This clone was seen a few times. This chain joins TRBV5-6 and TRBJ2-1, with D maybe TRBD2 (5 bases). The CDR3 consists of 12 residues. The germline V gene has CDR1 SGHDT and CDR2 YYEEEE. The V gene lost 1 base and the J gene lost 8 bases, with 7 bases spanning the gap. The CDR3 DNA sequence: TGTGCCAGCAGCTTGAGAGGGTATGAGCAGTTCTTC. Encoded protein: CASSLRGYEQFF.

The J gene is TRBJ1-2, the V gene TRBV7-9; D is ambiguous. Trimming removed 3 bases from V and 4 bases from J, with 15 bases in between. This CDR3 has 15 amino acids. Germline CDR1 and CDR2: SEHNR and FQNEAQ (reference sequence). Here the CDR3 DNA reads TGTGCCAGCAGCTTCAATCTTGAGGGTGCCTATGGCTACACCTTC. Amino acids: CASSFNLEGAYGYTF.

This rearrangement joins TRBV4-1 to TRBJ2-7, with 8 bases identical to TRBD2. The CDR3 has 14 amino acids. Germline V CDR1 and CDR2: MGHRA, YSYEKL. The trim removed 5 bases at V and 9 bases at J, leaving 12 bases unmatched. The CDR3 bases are TGCGCCAGCAGCATATCGCGGGAGGAGAGGGGGCAGTACTTC. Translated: CASSISREERGQYF.

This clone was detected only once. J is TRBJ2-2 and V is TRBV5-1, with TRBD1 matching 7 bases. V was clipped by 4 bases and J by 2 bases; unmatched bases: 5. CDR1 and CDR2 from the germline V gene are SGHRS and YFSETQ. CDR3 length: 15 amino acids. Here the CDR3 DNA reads TGCGCCAGCAGCCCGGGGACAGCAAACACCGGGGAGCTGTTTTTT. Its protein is CASSPGTANTGELFF.

The CDR3 DNA follows: TGTGCCAGCAGTTTATCTGGTCCTACCTACAATGAGCAGTTCTTC. It specifies CASSLSGPTYNEQFF. The V gene is TRBV27, the J gene TRBJ2-1, with no clear D. There are 15 residues in the CDR3. Germline loops: CDR1 MNHEY, CDR2 SMNVEV (reference sequence). Trimming removed 0 bases at V and 2 bases at J, with 8 bases between.

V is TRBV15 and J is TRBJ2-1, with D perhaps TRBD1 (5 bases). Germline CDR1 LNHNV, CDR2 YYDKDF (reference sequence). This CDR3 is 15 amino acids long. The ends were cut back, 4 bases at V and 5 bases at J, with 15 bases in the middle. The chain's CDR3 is CATSKPETENNEQFF. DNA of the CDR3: TGTGCCACCAGCAAGCCAGAGACAGAAAACAATGAGCAGTTCTTC. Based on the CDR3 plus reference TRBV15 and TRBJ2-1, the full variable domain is DAMVIQNPRYQVTQFGKPVTLSCSQTLNHNVMYWYQQKSSQAPKLLFHYYDKDFNNEADTPDNFQSRRPNTSFCFLDIRSPGLGDTAMYLCATSKPETENNEQFFGPGTRLTVL.

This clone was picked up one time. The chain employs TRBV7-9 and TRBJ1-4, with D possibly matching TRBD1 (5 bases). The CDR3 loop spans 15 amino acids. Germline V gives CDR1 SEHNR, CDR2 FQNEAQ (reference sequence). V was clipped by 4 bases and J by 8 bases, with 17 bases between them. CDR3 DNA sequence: TGTGCCAGCAGCTCTACGTGGGGCGGGGGGGAAAAACTGTTTTTT. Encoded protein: CASSSTWGGGEKLFF.

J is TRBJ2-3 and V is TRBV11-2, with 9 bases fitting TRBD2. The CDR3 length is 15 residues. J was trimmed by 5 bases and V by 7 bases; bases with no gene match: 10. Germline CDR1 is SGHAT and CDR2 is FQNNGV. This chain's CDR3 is CASIRSGSELDTQYF. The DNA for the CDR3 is TGTGCCAGCATCCGTAGCGGGAGTGAATTAGATACGCAGTATTTT.

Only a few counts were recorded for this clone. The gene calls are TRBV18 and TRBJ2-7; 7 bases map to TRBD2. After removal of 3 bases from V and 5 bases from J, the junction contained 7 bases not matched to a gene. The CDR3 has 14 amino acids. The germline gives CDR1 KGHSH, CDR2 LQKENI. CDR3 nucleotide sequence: TGTGCCAGCTCACCGGGAGGGCGGATCCACGAGCAGTACTTC. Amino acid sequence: CASSPGGRIHEQYF.

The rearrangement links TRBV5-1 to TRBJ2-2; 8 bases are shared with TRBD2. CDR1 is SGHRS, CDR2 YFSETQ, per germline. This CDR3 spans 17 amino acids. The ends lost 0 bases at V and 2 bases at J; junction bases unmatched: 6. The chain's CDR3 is CASSLDSGGYNTGELFF. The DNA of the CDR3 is TGCGCCAGCAGCTTGGACAGCGGGGGCTATAACACCGGGGAGCTGTTTTTT.

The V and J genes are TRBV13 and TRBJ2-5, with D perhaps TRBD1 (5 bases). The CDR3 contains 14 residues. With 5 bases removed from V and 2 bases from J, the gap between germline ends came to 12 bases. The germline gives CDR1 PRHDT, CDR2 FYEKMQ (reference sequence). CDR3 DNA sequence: TGTGCCAGCAGCGCGCGGACACGACAAGAGACCCAGTACTTC. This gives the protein CASSARTRQETQYF.

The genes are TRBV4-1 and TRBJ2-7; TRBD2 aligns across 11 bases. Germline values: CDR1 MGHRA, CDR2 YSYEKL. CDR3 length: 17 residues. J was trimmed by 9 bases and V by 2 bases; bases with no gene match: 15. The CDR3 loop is CASSQPGLAERLRAQYF. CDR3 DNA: TGCGCCAGCAGCCAACCGGGACTAGCGGAGCGATTACGAGCGCAGTACTTC.